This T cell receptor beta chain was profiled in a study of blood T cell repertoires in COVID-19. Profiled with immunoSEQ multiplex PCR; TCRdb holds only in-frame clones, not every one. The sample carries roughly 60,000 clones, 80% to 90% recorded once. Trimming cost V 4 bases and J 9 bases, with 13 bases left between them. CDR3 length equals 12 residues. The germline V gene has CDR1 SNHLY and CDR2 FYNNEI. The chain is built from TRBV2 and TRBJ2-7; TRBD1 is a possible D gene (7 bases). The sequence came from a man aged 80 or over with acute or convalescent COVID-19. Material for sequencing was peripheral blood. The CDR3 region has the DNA TGTGCCAGCAGTGCACAGGGGCGGGGGCAGTACTTC. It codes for CASSAQGRGQYF.